What follows is one T cell receptor (beta chain) and its context. This entry comes from a study of technical replicates of blood from several donors. TCRdb's copy holds only in-frame clones and misses some; the assay was immunoSEQ multiplex PCR. The sample lists tens of thousands of clones, over 95% occurring once. The CDR3 is 15 residues long. The clonotype was recovered from a human donor in good health. The V and J genes are TRBV21-1 and TRBJ2-5; the table's D gene call, TRBD1, was not cross checked with the DNA. TRBV21-1 is marked as a pseudogene. The sample consisted of T cells isolated from PBMCs. The CDR3: CATGTQNREAETQYF. Here the CDR3 DNA reads TGTGCCACCGGAACTCAGAACAGGGAAGCGGAGACCCAGTACTTC.